This T cell receptor beta chain originates from a study of shared clonotypes between healthy human individuals. Study conclusions and caveats: What naive subsets generally showed was a larger estimated richness than memory subsets showed.

Assay: immunoSEQ multiplex PCR; the TCRdb copy retains only in-frame clones and omits some. This table has about 1 million clones, about 76% appearing once. Germline CDR1 is LNHDA and CDR2 is SQIVND (reference sequence). V was cut by 5 bases and J by 8 bases, with 12 bases left in between. The CDR3 runs to 13 residues. With regard to this clone: Its antigen is still unknown.

This clonotype was obtained from a man in his late teens or twenties in good health. The chain carries TRBV19 and TRBJ1-4; the D is unclear. Sequenced input: memory CD4+ T cells sorted from blood. Subset indicated: CD45RA-negative fraction. CDR3 in DNA: TGTGCCAGTAGTGTGAACGGAGGGGAAAAACTGTTTTTT. Encoded protein: CASSVNGGEKLFF.